These 28 T cell receptor beta chains were sequenced from one sample in a study of cytomegalovirus exposure and HLA in healthy donors. The PCR was carried out with 60 Vbeta primers and 13 Jbeta primers. The assay was immunoSEQ multiplex PCR, and TCRdb's table has in-frame clones only and misses some. The sample records about 160,000 clones, 80% to 90% being singletons. The sequencing input was PBMCs. The source is a man aged 18 to 29 in good health and CMV-seronegative.

V is TRBV2 and J is TRBJ2-3; D is perhaps TRBD1 (6 bases). The CDR3 extends over 15 amino acids. Germline CDR1 reads SNHLY; CDR2 reads FYNNEI. V lost 8 bases and J 2 bases, leaving 17 bases between the germline ends. The CDR3 DNA follows: TGTGCCAGCGGGTGGGACATCGGCATCACAGATACGCAGTATTTT. Residues: CASGWDIGITDTQYF.

The genes are TRBV6-1 and TRBJ1-2; unclear D gene. Germline CDR1 MNHNS, CDR2 SASEGT. The V and J ends lost 3 bases and 4 bases respectively, with 9 bases between them. The CDR3 sequence is 13 residues long. CDR3 bases: TGTGCCAGCAGTGAGGGCCATCGCTATGGCTACACCTTC. Its protein product is CASSEGHRYGYTF.

The CDR3 nucleotides are TGTGCCAGTAGTCCAGGGCGTGCCTACGAGCAGTACTTC. Protein: CASSPGRAYEQYF. The V call is TRBV19, the J call TRBJ2-7; D may be TRBD1 (5 bases). Germline V gene lookup returns CDR1 LNHDA and CDR2 SQIVND (reference sequence). The CDR3 loop spans 13 amino acids. Trimming stripped 5 bases from V and 2 bases from J, with 10 bases between.

For the CDR3, the DNA is TGTGCCAGCAGGCCCGTCGACGGGATCCCCCCTTTGGAGCAGTACTTC. Its translation is CASRPVDGIPPLEQYF. The V gene is TRBV28, the J gene TRBJ2-7, with D possibly matching TRBD2 (5 bases). The CDR3 loop spans 16 amino acids. Trimming removed 6 bases at V and 7 bases at J, with 25 bases between. Germline V CDR1 and CDR2: MDHEN, SYDVKM.

The chain links TRBV4-1 to TRBJ2-7; D is undetermined. Germline CDR1 and CDR2: MGHRA and YSYEKL. The CDR3 consists of 13 residues. The V and J ends lost 5 bases and 7 bases respectively, with 15 bases between them. The CDR3 loop reads CASSYGQTREQYF. DNA of the CDR3: TGCGCCAGCAGCTATGGTCAAACGAGGGAGCAGTACTTC.

The genes are TRBV5-4 and TRBJ2-1; maybe TRBD2 (7 bases). V dropped 0 bases and J dropped 5 bases, with 18 bases sitting between them. Germline loops: CDR1 SGHNT, CDR2 YYREEE (reference sequence). The CDR3 runs to 17 residues. CDR3 protein: CASSLEGRAGAHNEQFF. The CDR3, as DNA: TGTGCCAGCAGCTTGGAGGGGAGGGCAGGGGCACACAATGAGCAGTTCTTC. Full variable domain (rest looked up from reference TRBV5-4 and TRBJ2-1): ETGVTQSPTHLIKTRGQQVTLRCSSQSGHNTVSWYQQALGQGPQFIFQYYREEENGRGNFPPRFSGLQFPNYSSELNVNALELDDSALYLCASSLEGRAGAHNEQFFGPGTRLTVL.

This clone was seen only once. The chain couples TRBV28 to TRBJ2-3; tentatively, D is TRBD2 (6 bases). V was cut by 3 bases and J by 4 bases, with 8 bases left in between. From germline, CDR1 is MDHEN and CDR2 SYDVKM. The CDR3 has 13 residues. The CDR3 sequence is CASSLGGPDTQYF. DNA of the CDR3: TGTGCCAGCAGTTTGGGGGGACCAGATACGCAGTATTTT.

This chain joins TRBV5-8 and TRBJ2-5; 9 bases are a match to TRBD2. The CDR3 has 15 residues. With V trimmed by 5 bases and J by 4 bases, 9 bases remained unmatched. Germline V gives CDR1 SGHTS, CDR2 YDEGEE. The CDR3 loop reads CASRVPSGVLETQYF. The CDR3 bases are TGTGCCAGCAGGGTTCCTAGCGGGGTGCTAGAGACCCAGTACTTC.

The chain combines TRBV29-1 with TRBJ2-5; the match to TRBD2 covers 12 bases. J was trimmed by 4 bases and V by 5 bases; bases with no gene match: 5. Germline V CDR1 and CDR2: SQVTM, ANQGSEA. The CDR3 has 14 amino acids. The CDR3 is CSVHGLAGTETQYF. CDR3 sequence (DNA): TGCAGCGTTCATGGACTAGCGGGAACAGAGACCCAGTACTTC.

The chain is built from TRBV28 and TRBJ1-2; possibly TRBD1 for D (5 bases). Trimming stripped 6 bases from V and 8 bases from J, with 22 bases between. Germline V gives CDR1 MDHEN, CDR2 SYDVKM. The CDR3 has 15 amino acids. The CDR3 region is CASSFWGRRYDGYTF. The CDR3 DNA is TGTGCCAGCAGCTTTTGGGGCCGGCGATATGACGGCTACACCTTC.

The CDR3 spells CASSQGVAGQVGYTF. The CDR3 DNA reads TGCGCCAGCAGCCAAGGGGTTGCAGGCCAGGTTGGCTACACCTTC. The rearrangement joins TRBV4-1 to TRBJ1-2; D call uncertain. V gave up 1 base and J gave up 7 bases, with 16 bases separating them. Germline V CDR1 and CDR2: MGHRA, YSYEKL. The CDR3 is 15 residues long.

This clone was observed a handful of times. This chain joins TRBV2 and TRBJ1-2; tentative D call: TRBD1 (6 bases). Trimming shortened V by 6 bases and J by 1 base, and 18 bases separated the two germline ends. The germline V gene has CDR1 SNHLY and CDR2 FYNNEI. The CDR3 sequence is 16 residues long. CDR3 coding DNA: TGTGCCAGCAGCCTTGGCCCGGCAGGGGTTAACTATGGCTACACCTTC. It yields the protein CASSLGPAGVNYGYTF.

The rearrangement joins TRBV7-8 to TRBJ1-3; no clear D gene. Germline V lookup: CDR1 SGHVS, CDR2 FQNEAQ. The CDR3 consists of 14 residues. V was clipped by 1 base and J by 4 bases, with 8 bases between them. The CDR3 protein is CASSLDPAGNTIYF. The CDR3 DNA is TGTGCCAGCAGCTTAGACCCAGCGGGAAACACCATATATTTT.

A remark on this clone: In the same sample, other DNA sequences code for this CDR3. The chain joins TRBV28 to TRBJ1-1, with 11 bases matching TRBD1. This CDR3 is 13 amino acids long. The V gene end was trimmed by 7 bases and the J gene end by 5 bases; junction bases not matched to a gene: 3. Germline assignment: CDR1 MDHEN and CDR2 SYDVKM. The CDR3 nucleotides are TGTGCCAGCACTCGGGACAGGGGGACTGAAGCTTTCTTT. This gives the protein CASTRDRGTEAFF.

This sequence joins TRBV11-3 and TRBJ2-5; tentative D call: TRBD1 (5 bases). V was shortened by 5 bases and J by 3 bases, with 22 bases between the two germline ends. Per germline, CDR1 SGHNT and CDR2 YENEEA. The CDR3 spans 17 residues. Here the CDR3 DNA reads TGTGCCAGCAGCCCAAGGAAGGGTAGGGGCGGAAAAGAGACCCAGTACTTC. It translates to CASSPRKGRGGKETQYF.

The genes are TRBV20-1 and TRBJ2-7, with 7 bases that match TRBD1. CDR1 and CDR2 from the germline V gene are DFQATT and SNEGSKA (reference sequence). The CDR3 contains 11 residues. The CDR3 here is CGHRGIDEQYF. Here the CDR3 DNA reads TGCGGACACAGGGGTATCGACGAGCAGTACTTC.

The chain links TRBV29-1 to TRBJ2-3; the D gene is possibly TRBD2 (5 bases). This CDR3 comprises 15 residues. Germline V gene lookup returns CDR1 SQVTM and CDR2 ANQGSEA. Trimming removed 4 bases from V and 2 bases from J, with 16 bases in between. CDR3: CSVAQTSVLTDTQYF. CDR3 DNA: TGCAGCGTTGCGCAAACTAGTGTTCTCACAGATACGCAGTATTTT.

The chain joins TRBV23-1 to TRBJ1-5, with 9 positions matching TRBD1. TRBV23-1 is sorted into the ORF group, with uncertain function. Trimming removed 5 bases from V and 1 base from J; junction bases left unmatched: 12. The CDR3 has 18 residues. In DNA form, the CDR3 reads TGCGCCAGCAGTGCCTACAGGGGGCCTGGGGGGAGCAATCAGCCCCAGCATTTT. It specifies CASSAYRGPGGSNQPQHF.

This chain uses TRBV5-1 with TRBJ2-1, with TRBD1 matching over 9 bases. Trimming cost V 0 bases and J 6 bases; bases outside gene matches: 4. Germline CDR1 SGHRS, CDR2 YFSETQ. The length of the CDR3 is 15 residues. The CDR3 loop reads CASSLGDRGVNEQFF. In DNA form, the CDR3 reads TGCGCCAGCAGCTTGGGAGACAGGGGGGTCAATGAGCAGTTCTTC. The complete variable domain, with remaining parts taken from reference TRBV5-1 and TRBJ2-1, reads KAGVTQTPRYLIKTRGQQVTLSCSPISGHRSVSWYQQTPGQGLQFLFEYFSETQRNKGNFPGRFSGRQFSNSRSEMNVSTLELGDSALYLCASSLGDRGVNEQFFGPGTRLTVL.

J is TRBJ1-6 and V is TRBV30; D is perhaps TRBD1 (5 bases). The CDR3 is made up of 13 amino acids. The ends were cut back, 3 bases at V and 6 bases at J, with 9 bases in the middle. CDR1 GTSNPN and CDR2 SVGIG come from the germline V gene (reference sequence). This CDR3 is CAWRGPGNSPLHF. Written as DNA, the CDR3 is TGTGCCTGGAGGGGGCCAGGTAATTCACCCCTCCACTTT.

The J gene is TRBJ1-4, the V gene TRBV11-2; possible D gene TRBD1, 6 bases. V gave up 7 bases and J gave up 7 bases, with 16 bases separating them. The CDR3 length is 14 residues. CDR1 is SGHAT, CDR2 FQNNGV, per germline. The CDR3 reads CASTTKGVTEKLFF. CDR3 DNA sequence: TGTGCCAGCACCACCAAGGGGGTAACTGAAAAACTGTTTTTT.

The chain uses TRBV9 and TRBJ2-1; 8 nucleotides align to TRBD2. The CDR3 sequence is 15 residues long. Unmatched junction bases numbered 6, after V lost 0 bases and J lost 7 bases. CDR1 is SGDLS, CDR2 YYNGEE, per germline. The CDR3 nucleotides are TGTGCCAGCAGCGTAGTCGGGGGGGCCGGGAATGAGCAGTTCTTC. Amino acid sequence: CASSVVGGAGNEQFF.

This chain uses TRBV7-2 with TRBJ2-5, with TRBD1 matching over 11 bases. This CDR3 contains 14 residues. V gave up 4 bases and J gave up 4 bases; unmatched junction bases: 2. The germline V gene encodes CDR1 SGHTA and CDR2 FQGNSA. CDR3 DNA: TGTGCCAGCAGCTGGGGGACAGGGGGAGAGACCCAGTACTTC. Translated, it gives CASSWGTGGETQYF.

This chain connects TRBV4-3 to TRBJ2-5; tentative D call: TRBD1 (6 bases). The CDR3 is 14 residues long. Germline values: CDR1 LGHNA, CDR2 YSLEER. Trimming took off 1 base at V and 9 bases at J, with 15 bases between the two ends. The CDR3 DNA is TGCGCCAGCAGCCAAGGGCAGGGGCTGGTGGCCCAGTACTTC. Its protein is CASSQGQGLVAQYF.

The rearrangement joins TRBV2 to TRBJ2-1, with D unresolved. Germline loops: CDR1 SNHLY, CDR2 FYNNEI. The CDR3 has 15 amino acids. Trimming left V 8 bases short and J 0 bases short, with 14 bases between. The CDR3 region is CASFGQASSYNEQFF. The CDR3 bases are TGTGCCAGCTTTGGGCAGGCGAGCTCCTACAATGAGCAGTTCTTC.

The chain uses TRBV2 and TRBJ2-1, with TRBD2 identical over 14 bases. The CDR3 length is 20 residues. The ends lost 0 bases at V and 0 bases at J; junction bases unmatched: 7. Germline assignment: CDR1 SNHLY and CDR2 FYNNEI. The CDR3 bases are TGTGCCAGCAGTGAAGCCGGACTAGCGGGGGGCCGGTCCTCCTACAATGAGCAGTTCTTC. Translation: CASSEAGLAGGRSSYNEQFF.

V gene TRBV6-1 combines with J gene TRBJ2-3; D unclear. This CDR3 is built from 16 residues. Germline loops: CDR1 MNHNS, CDR2 SASEGT. Between the trimmed V and J ends, which lost 4 bases and 0 bases, there was a span of 14 bases. The CDR3 loop is CASSVASNPSTDTQYF. The DNA of the CDR3 is TGTGCCAGCAGTGTTGCGTCCAACCCTAGCACAGATACGCAGTATTTT.

This clone was picked up one time. This chain joins TRBV10-3 and TRBJ2-7; TRBD2 aligns across 10 bases. V was pared by 6 bases and J by 5 bases, with 10 bases of the junction left unmatched. Germline values: CDR1 ENHRY, CDR2 SYGVKD. This CDR3 spans 15 amino acids. CDR3 amino acids: CAIRPSGSSSHEQYF. CDR3 DNA sequence: TGTGCCATCAGGCCTAGCGGGAGTTCTTCCCACGAGCAGTACTTC.